This TCR beta chain was retrieved from a study of radiation and T cells in renal cell carcinoma. Study at large: Nephrectomy followed 15 Gy stereotactic body radiation by 4 weeks.

Germline CDR1 and CDR2: SGHTA and FQGNSA. V was trimmed by 1 base and J by 0 bases, leaving 11 bases between them. There are 16 residues in the CDR3. With respect to this clone: The antigen remains undetermined.

General study results and limits: Baseline intratumoral clonotype presence is unknown without pretreatment biopsies.

Measured with immunoSEQ multiplex PCR; TCRdb has only the in-frame clones, and not every one. The table includes fewer than 90,000 clones, just over 85% detected once. Time point: blood 2 weeks post-SBRT. Noted treatment: 15 Gy SBRT to primary tumor, nephrectomy 4 weeks later. Radiation-treated patients gave blood at baseline, week 2 and week 4. The TCR comes from a woman aged 45 to 65 with renal cell carcinoma. The genes are TRBV7-2 and TRBJ2-3; no reliable D call. Source: blood, taken from a patient whose treatment included radiotherapy and nephrectomy. DNA of the CDR3: TGTGCCAGCAGCTTAGTGCTTCGATCTAGCACAGATACGCAGTATTTT. It is translated as CASSLVLRSSTDTQYF.